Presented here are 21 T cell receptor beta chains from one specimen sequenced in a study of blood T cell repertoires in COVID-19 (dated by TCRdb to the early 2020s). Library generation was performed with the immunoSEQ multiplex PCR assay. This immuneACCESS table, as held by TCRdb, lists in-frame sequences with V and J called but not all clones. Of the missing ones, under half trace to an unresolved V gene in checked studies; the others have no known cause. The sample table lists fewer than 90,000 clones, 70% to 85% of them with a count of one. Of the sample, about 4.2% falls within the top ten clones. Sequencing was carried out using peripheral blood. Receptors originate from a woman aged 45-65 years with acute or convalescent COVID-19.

The CDR3 is CASKGGTGEKLFF. The DNA for the CDR3 is TGTGCCAGCAAAGGAGGGACGGGTGAAAAACTGTTTTTT. The rearrangement links TRBV25-1 to TRBJ1-4, with a possible D match to TRBD1 (5 bases). The CDR3 is 13 residues long. CDR1 is MGHDK and CDR2 is SYGVNS in the germline V gene. V was cut by 7 bases and J by 7 bases, with 13 bases left in between.

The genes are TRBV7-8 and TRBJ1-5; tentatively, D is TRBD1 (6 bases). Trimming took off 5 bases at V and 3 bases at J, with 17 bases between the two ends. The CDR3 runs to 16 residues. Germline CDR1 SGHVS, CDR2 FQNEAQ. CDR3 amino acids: CASSPPGHGINQPQHF. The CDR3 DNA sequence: TGTGCCAGCAGCCCCCCGGGACACGGGATCAATCAGCCCCAGCATTTT.

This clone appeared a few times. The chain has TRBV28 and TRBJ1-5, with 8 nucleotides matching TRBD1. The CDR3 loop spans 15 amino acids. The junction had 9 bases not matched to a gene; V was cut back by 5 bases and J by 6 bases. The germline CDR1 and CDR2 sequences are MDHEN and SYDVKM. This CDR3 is CASSPDRVFPQPQHF. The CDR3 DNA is TGTGCCAGCAGTCCGGACAGGGTCTTTCCTCAGCCCCAGCATTTT.

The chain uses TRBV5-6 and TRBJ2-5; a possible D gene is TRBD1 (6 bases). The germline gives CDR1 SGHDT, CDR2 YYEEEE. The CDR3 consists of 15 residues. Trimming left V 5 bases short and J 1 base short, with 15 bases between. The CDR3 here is CASSPVDSTQETQYF. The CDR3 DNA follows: TGTGCCAGCAGTCCTGTGGACAGCACCCAAGAGACCCAGTACTTC.

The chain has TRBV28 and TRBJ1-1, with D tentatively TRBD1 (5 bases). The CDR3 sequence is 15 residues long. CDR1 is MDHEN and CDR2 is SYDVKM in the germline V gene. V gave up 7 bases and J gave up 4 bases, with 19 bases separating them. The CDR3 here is CASTPGAPQGTEAFF. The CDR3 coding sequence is TGTGCCAGCACCCCTGGGGCCCCGCAGGGCACTGAAGCTTTCTTT.

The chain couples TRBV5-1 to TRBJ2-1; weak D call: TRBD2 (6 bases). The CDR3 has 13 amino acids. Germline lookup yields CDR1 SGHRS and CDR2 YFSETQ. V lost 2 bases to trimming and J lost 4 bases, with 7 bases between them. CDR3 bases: TGCGCCAGCAGCTTTGGGGGGTACAATGAGCAGTTCTTC. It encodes CASSFGGYNEQFF.

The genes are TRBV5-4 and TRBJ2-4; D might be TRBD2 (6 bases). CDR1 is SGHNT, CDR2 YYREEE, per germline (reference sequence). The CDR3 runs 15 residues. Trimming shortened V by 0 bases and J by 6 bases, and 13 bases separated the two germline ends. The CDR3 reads CASSLDGGDVNIQYF. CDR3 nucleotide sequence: TGTGCCAGCAGCTTGGACGGCGGGGACGTAAACATTCAGTACTTC.

The CDR3 DNA reads TGTGCCAGCAGCTTAAGAGGACTAGCGGGCGGAGGGACCCAGTACTTC. This sequence encodes CASSLRGLAGGGTQYF. This chain connects TRBV11-2 to TRBJ2-5, with 11 positions matching TRBD2. The trim removed 2 bases at V and 7 bases at J, leaving 9 bases unmatched. In germline, CDR1 is SGHAT, CDR2 FQNNGV. The CDR3 spans 16 residues.

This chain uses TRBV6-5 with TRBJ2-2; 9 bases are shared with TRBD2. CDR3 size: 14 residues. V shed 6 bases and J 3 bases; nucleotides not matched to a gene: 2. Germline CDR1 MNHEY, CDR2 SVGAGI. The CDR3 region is CASRIAGDTGELFF. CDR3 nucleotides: TGTGCCAGCAGGATAGCGGGGGACACCGGGGAGCTGTTTTTT.

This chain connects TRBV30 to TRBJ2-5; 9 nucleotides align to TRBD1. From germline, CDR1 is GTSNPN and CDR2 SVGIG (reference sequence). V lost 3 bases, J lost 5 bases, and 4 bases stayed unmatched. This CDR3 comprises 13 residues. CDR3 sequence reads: CAWSGDRAETQYF. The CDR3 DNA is TGTGCCTGGAGCGGGGACAGGGCGGAGACCCAGTACTTC.

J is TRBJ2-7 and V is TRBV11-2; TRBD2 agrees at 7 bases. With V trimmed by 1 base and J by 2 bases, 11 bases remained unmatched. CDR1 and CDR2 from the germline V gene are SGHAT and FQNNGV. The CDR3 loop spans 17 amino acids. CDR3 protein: CASSLGGGRGPTYEQYF. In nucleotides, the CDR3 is TGTGCCAGCAGCTTAGGGGGTGGGAGGGGTCCTACCTACGAGCAGTACTTC.

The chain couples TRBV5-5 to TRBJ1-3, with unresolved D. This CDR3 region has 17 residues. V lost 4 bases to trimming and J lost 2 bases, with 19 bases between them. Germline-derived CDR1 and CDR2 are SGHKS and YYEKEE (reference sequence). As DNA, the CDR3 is TGTGCCAGCAGCCCAGAATCCGGGAGAGGAGCTGGAAACACCATATATTTT. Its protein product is CASSPESGRGAGNTIYF.

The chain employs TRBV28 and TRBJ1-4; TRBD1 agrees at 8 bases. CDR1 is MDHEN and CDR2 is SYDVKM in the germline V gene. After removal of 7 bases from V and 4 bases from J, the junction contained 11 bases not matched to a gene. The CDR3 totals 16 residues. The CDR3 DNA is TGTGCCAGCACCTTTTCCCCCGGACAGGGTAATGAAAAACTGTTTTTT. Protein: CASTFSPGQGNEKLFF.

The CDR3 DNA follows: TGTGCCAGCAGCAAGGGGACTAGCGGGGGGGCCCCGCCAGAGACCCAGTACTTC. As protein: CASSKGTSGGAPPETQYF. The chain has TRBV21-1 and TRBJ2-5; TRBD2, the D gene given by the table, was not confirmed from the DNA. TRBV21-1 is marked as a pseudogene. This CDR3 is built from 18 residues.

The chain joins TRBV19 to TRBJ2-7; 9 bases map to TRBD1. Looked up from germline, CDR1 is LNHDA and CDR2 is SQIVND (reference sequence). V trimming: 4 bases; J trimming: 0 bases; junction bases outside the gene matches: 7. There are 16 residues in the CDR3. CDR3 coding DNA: TGTGCCAGTAGTAGTCCGGGACAGGGAAACTCCTACGAGCAGTACTTC. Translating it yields CASSSPGQGNSYEQYF.

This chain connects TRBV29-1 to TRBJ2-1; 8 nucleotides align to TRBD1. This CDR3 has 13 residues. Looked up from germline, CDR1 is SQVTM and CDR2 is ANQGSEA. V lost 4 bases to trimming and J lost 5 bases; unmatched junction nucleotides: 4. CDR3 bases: TGCAGCGTTGGACAGGGGAAAAACAATGAGCAGTTCTTC. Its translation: CSVGQGKNNEQFF.

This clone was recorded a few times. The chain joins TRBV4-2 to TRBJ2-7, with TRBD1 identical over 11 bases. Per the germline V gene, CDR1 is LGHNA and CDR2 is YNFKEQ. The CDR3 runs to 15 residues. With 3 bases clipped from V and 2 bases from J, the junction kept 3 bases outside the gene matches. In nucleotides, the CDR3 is TGTGCCAGCAGCCAGCCGGGACAGGGGGCCTACGAGCAGTACTTC. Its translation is CASSQPGQGAYEQYF.

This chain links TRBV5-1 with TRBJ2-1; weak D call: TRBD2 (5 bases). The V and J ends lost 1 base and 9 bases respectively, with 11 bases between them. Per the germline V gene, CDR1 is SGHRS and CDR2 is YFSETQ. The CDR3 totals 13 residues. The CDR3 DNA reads TGCGCCAGCAGCTTGATCCTTGAGGGTGAGCAGTTCTTC. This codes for CASSLILEGEQFF.

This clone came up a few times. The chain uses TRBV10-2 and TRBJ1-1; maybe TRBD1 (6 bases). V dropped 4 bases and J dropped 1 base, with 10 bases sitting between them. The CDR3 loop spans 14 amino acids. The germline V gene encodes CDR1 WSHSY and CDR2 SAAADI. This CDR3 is CASSVQGANTEAFF. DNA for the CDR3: TGCGCCAGCAGTGTACAGGGCGCGAACACTGAAGCTTTCTTT.

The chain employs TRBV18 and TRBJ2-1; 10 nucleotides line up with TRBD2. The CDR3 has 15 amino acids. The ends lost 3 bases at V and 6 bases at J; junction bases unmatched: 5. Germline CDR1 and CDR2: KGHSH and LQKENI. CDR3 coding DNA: TGTGCCAGCTCACCTCCGAGCGGGGGGGCCAATGAGCAGTTCTTC. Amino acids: CASSPPSGGANEQFF.

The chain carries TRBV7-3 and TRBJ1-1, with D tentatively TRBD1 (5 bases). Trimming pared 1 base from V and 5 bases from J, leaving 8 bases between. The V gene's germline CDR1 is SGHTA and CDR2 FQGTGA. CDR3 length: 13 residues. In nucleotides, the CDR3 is TGTGCCAGCAGCTTAAGCGGGGGAACTGAAGCTTTCTTT. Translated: CASSLSGGTEAFF.